The rows below give T cell receptor beta chains drawn from one sample of a study of blood T cells in healthy people across ages. TCRdb recomputed calls from the 5' RACE reads with MiXCR, one row per CDR3 protein. The sample carries roughly 1,700,000 distinct CDR3 sequences, about 28% recorded once. Sequencing was performed on blood. Receptor source: a woman aged 30 to 39 in good health. CDR3s include the opening cysteine and the closing phenylalanine or tryptophan. D genes are given only for firm matches. Clone size is stated in some rows and not others, as once, few, many or a class when expanded.

once	TRBV9	NA	16	TRBJ2-7	CASSVDVVQGSYEQYF	TGTGCCAGCAGCGTAGACGTCGTACAGGGCAGCTACGAGCAGTACTTC
NA	TRBV12-3/TRBV12-4	NA	12	TRBJ1-5	CASSLSPSPQHF	TGTGCCAGCAGTTTAAGTCCCTCGCCCCAGCATTTT
many	TRBV6-1	TRBD2	15	TRBJ2-1	CATYGSLAGGHEQFF	TGTGCCACCTACGGGTCTCTGGCGGGAGGTCATGAGCAGTTCTTC
few	TRBV20-1	TRBD2	17	TRBJ2-2	CSARDHTSGGYVGELFF	TGCAGTGCTAGGGATCATACTAGCGGGGGTTATGTCGGGGAGCTGTTTTTT
NA	TRBV4-3	TRBD1	15	TRBJ2-1	CASSHSSDRGNEQFF	TGCGCCAGCAGCCACTCCTCCGACAGGGGCAATGAGCAGTTCTTC
NA	TRBV5-1	NA	15	TRBJ1-1	CASSLAVVGNTEAFF	TGCGCCAGCAGCTTGGCCGTGGTGGGGAACACTGAAGCTTTCTTT
NA	TRBV7-9	NA	16	TRBJ1-6	CASSSPYGAAYSPLHF	TGTGCCAGCAGCTCGCCCTATGGGGCTGCGTATTCACCCCTCCACTTT
NA	TRBV5-1	TRBD2	16	TRBJ2-1	CASSPPGTSGMYEQFF	TGCGCCAGCAGCCCTCCCGGGACTAGCGGGATGTATGAGCAGTTCTTC
NA	TRBV6-2/TRBV6-3	TRBD1	13	TRBJ1-2	CASTGQAFRDYTF	TGTGCCAGCACCGGACAGGCCTTCCGTGATTACACCTTC
NA	TRBV5-1	TRBD1	15	TRBJ2-7	CASIFQGAQGCEQYF	TGCGCCAGCATCTTCCAGGGGGCTCAGGGCTGCGAGCAGTACTTC
many	TRBV10-3	NA	13	TRBJ2-4	CAISDDSRDIQYF	TGTGCCATCAGTGACGACAGCCGCGACATTCAGTACTTC
NA	TRBV6-2/TRBV6-3	TRBD1	16	TRBJ2-3	CASSRIAGQGTDTQYF	TGTGCCAGCAGTCGAATTGCGGGACAGGGGACAGATACGCAGTATTTT
few	TRBV5-1	TRBD2	18	TRBJ2-3	CASSLAPLAGFSTDTQYF	TGCGCCAGCAGCTTGGCCCCACTAGCGGGGTTTTCCACAGATACGCAGTATTTT
NA	TRBV6-5	TRBD1	15	TRBJ1-3	CASSYGTGPGNTIYF	TGTGCCAGCAGTTACGGGACAGGCCCTGGAAACACCATATATTTT
many	TRBV6-1	TRBD1	13	TRBJ2-7	CASRGRDSYEQYF	TGTGCCAGCAGGGGCCGGGACAGCTACGAGCAGTACTTC
NA	TRBV12-3/TRBV12-4	NA	13	TRBJ2-7	CASRYQGTDEQYF	TGTGCCAGCAGATATCAGGGTACAGACGAGCAGTACTTC
many	TRBV7-6	TRBD2	15	TRBJ2-5	CASSISGIVGETQYF	TGTGCCAGCAGCATTAGCGGGATAGTGGGTGAGACCCAGTACTTC
NA	TRBV12-3/TRBV12-4	TRBD1	15	TRBJ1-5	CASSRQGHSNQPQHF	TGTGCCAGCAGCCGACAGGGACACAGCAATCAGCCCCAGCATTTT
NA	TRBV20-1	NA	15	TRBJ2-5	CSAAPSGARQETQYF	TGCAGTGCCGCCCCGAGTGGAGCCCGCCAAGAGACCCAGTACTTC
NA	TRBV9	TRBD1	16	TRBJ2-3	CASSGRTGASTDTQYF	TGCGCCAGCAGCGGACGGACAGGGGCGAGCACAGATACGCAGTATTTT
few	TRBV2	TRBD2	13	TRBJ2-4	CASFQEGGLDKYF	TGTGCCAGCTTTCAGGAAGGTGGACTAGATAAGTACTTC
NA	TRBV25-1	TRBD1	14	TRBJ1-2	CASSEAGQASGYTF	TGTGCCAGCAGTGAGGCGGGACAGGCCAGTGGCTACACCTTC
many	TRBV20-1	TRBD1	14	TRBJ1-2	CSAKRTRDSYGYTF	TGCAGTGCCAAAAGGACCCGGGACAGCTATGGCTACACCTTC
NA	TRBV7-2	NA	14	TRBJ2-5	CASAYGLSGETQYF	TGTGCCAGCGCCTACGGACTCAGTGGGGAGACCCAGTACTTC
many	TRBV4-3	TRBD1	15	TRBJ2-4	CASSQVDGTGHIQYF	TGCGCCAGCAGCCAAGTCGACGGGACAGGGCACATTCAGTACTTC
once	TRBV15	NA	14	TRBJ2-5	CATSRGHVQETQYF	TGTGCCACCAGCAGAGGGCACGTACAAGAGACCCAGTACTTC
few	TRBV15	NA	15	TRBJ2-7	CATSRVQGPPYEQYF	TGTGCCACCAGCAGAGTCCAGGGCCCCCCCTACGAGCAGTACTTC
NA	TRBV5-1	NA	14	TRBJ2-1	CASSRQEIRNEQFF	TGCGCCAGCAGCCGACAGGAGATCCGCAATGAGCAGTTCTTC
NA	TRBV29-1	NA	14	TRBJ2-7	CSVVTGLSSYEQYF	TGCAGCGTAGTTACAGGACTAAGCTCCTACGAGCAGTACTTC
NA	TRBV24-1	NA	14	TRBJ1-1	CAALRTSLEGEAFF	TGTGCCGCCCTCCGGACATCGTTGGAGGGGGAAGCTTTCTTT
few	TRBV7-9	NA	14	TRBJ2-6	CASSWGEGANVLTF	TGTGCCAGCAGCTGGGGTGAGGGGGCCAACGTCCTGACTTTC
NA	TRBV5-4	NA	12	TRBJ2-5	CASSNHGETQYF	TGTGCCAGCAGCAACCATGGGGAGACCCAGTACTTC
few	TRBV20-1	NA	12	TRBJ2-1	CSAHPGHNEQFF	TGCAGTGCTCATCCAGGGCACAATGAGCAGTTCTTC
NA	TRBV12-5	NA	16	TRBJ1-1	CASGLVLGVRNTEAFF	TGTGCTAGTGGTTTGGTACTTGGGGTCCGGAACACTGAAGCTTTCTTT
NA	TRBV9	NA	16	TRBJ2-3	CASSVATTGFTDTQYF	TGTGCCAGCAGCGTAGCGACGACGGGTTTCACAGATACGCAGTATTTT
NA	TRBV6-4	TRBD1	15	TRBJ1-5	CASSETGMASQPQHF	TGTGCCAGCAGTGAGACAGGGATGGCTAGTCAGCCCCAGCATTTT
many	TRBV10-2	NA	15	TRBJ2-5	CASSEAQGGLETQYF	TGCGCCAGCAGTGAGGCGCAGGGAGGATTGGAGACCCAGTACTTC
NA	TRBV4-3	NA	14	TRBJ1-1	CASSQDKWNTEAFF	TGCGCCAGCAGCCAAGATAAGTGGAACACTGAAGCTTTCTTT
NA	TRBV28	NA	13	TRBJ1-2	CAIANRARQGYTF	TGTGCCATCGCTAACAGGGCCAGGCAAGGCTACACCTTC
NA	TRBV12-3/TRBV12-4	TRBD2	15	TRBJ2-5	CASSFQAGVGETQYF	TGTGCCAGCAGTTTCCAAGCGGGAGTGGGAGAGACCCAGTACTTC
NA	TRBV6-1	NA	17	TRBJ1-2	CAGSQMSSFPVNYGYTF	TGTGCCGGCAGTCAGATGTCCAGCTTTCCCGTTAACTATGGCTACACCTTC
NA	TRBV7-2	NA	14	TRBJ2-5	CASSLVSSGETQYF	TGTGCCAGCAGCTTAGTTAGTTCTGGGGAGACCCAGTACTTC
few	TRBV7-9	NA	16	TRBJ1-6	CASSLALQGYNSPLHF	TGTGCCAGCAGCTTAGCCCTACAGGGCTATAATTCACCCCTCCACTTT
NA	TRBV20-1	NA	15	TRBJ2-2	CSARETMTVTGERFF	TGCAGTGCTAGAGAGACTATGACGGTCACCGGGGAGCGGTTTTTT
NA	TRBV7-8	NA	17	TRBJ2-5	CASGWGGGGAYQETQYF	TGTGCCAGCGGCTGGGGAGGGGGAGGGGCGTACCAAGAGACCCAGTACTTC
few	TRBV9	NA	15	TRBJ2-2	CASSVMGAVAGERFF	TGTGCCAGCAGCGTGATGGGGGCTGTCGCCGGGGAGCGGTTTTTT
NA	TRBV12-3/TRBV12-4	NA	13	TRBJ1-1	CASSWSMNTEAFF	TGTGCCAGCAGTTGGTCGATGAACACTGAAGCTTTCTTT
many	TRBV5-1	TRBD1	15	TRBJ2-1	CASSLERRGQGEQFF	TGCGCCAGCAGCTTGGAGCGCAGGGGACAGGGTGAGCAGTTCTTC